One and the same sample provided the 19 T cell receptor beta chains below, sequenced in a study of siplizumab effects on memory and regulatory T cells. Clones were sequenced by immunoSEQ multiplex PCR, and TCRdb holds only the in-frame ones, with some missing. The sample consists of roughly 100,000 clones, roughly 92% of them appearing once. Sequenced input: CD4+ T cells sorted from blood. These TCRs come from a human donor in good health.

The chain combines TRBV28 with TRBJ2-7; D is possibly TRBD1 (6 bases). CDR1 is MDHEN, CDR2 SYDVKM, per germline. V dropped 6 bases and J dropped 4 bases, with 22 bases sitting between them. The CDR3 extends over 16 amino acids. The CDR3 DNA sequence: TGTGCCAGCAGGAATCCTTCTAAACAGGGAGCGTACGAGCAGTACTTC. Amino acid sequence: CASRNPSKQGAYEQYF. Using reference TRBV28 and TRBJ2-7 for the parts outside the CDR3, the full variable domain is DVKVTQSSRYLVKRTGEKVFLECVQDMDHENMFWYRQDPGLGLRLIYFSYDVKMKEKGDIPEGYSVSREKKERFSLILESASTNQTSMYLCASRNPSKQGAYEQYFGPGTRLTVT.

The gene calls are TRBV5-1 and TRBJ2-1; TRBD2 agrees at 12 bases. Germline values: CDR1 SGHRS, CDR2 YFSETQ. The CDR3 is 15 amino acids. V trimming: 4 bases; J trimming: 5 bases; junction bases outside the gene matches: 4. The CDR3: CASSRTSGIDNEQFF. Written as DNA, the CDR3 is TGCGCCAGCAGCCGGACTAGCGGGATCGACAATGAGCAGTTCTTC.

CDR3 DNA: TGTGCCAGCAGTGAGGGGCTGGACACCGGGGAGCTGTTTTTT. Its translation: CASSEGLDTGELFF. The chain uses TRBV6-4 and TRBJ2-2; D is possibly TRBD1 (5 bases). Trimming shortened V by 3 bases and J by 3 bases, and 8 bases separated the two germline ends. The CDR3 consists of 14 residues. Germline values: CDR1 MRHNA, CDR2 SNTAGT.

The genes are TRBV5-1 and TRBJ1-2, with D tentatively TRBD1 (5 bases). V was clipped by 0 bases and J by 4 bases, with 16 bases between them. The CDR3 loop spans 16 amino acids. Looked up from germline, CDR1 is SGHRS and CDR2 is YFSETQ. This CDR3 reads CASSLGGARVGYGYTF. CDR3 DNA: TGCGCCAGCAGCTTGGGAGGGGCCCGTGTGGGCTATGGCTACACCTTC.

This rearrangement joins TRBV7-2 to TRBJ2-1, with 7 nucleotides matching TRBD2. The CDR3 sequence is 14 residues long. Germline values: CDR1 SGHTA, CDR2 FQGNSA. V was pared by 7 bases and J by 8 bases, with 11 bases of the junction left unmatched. The CDR3 spells CASIIDSGGDEQFF. CDR3 DNA sequence: TGTGCCAGCATCATTGATTCTGGGGGGGATGAGCAGTTCTTC. The entire variable domain, with the rest obtained from reference TRBV7-2 and TRBJ2-1, is as follows: GAGVSQSPSNKVTEKGKDVELRCDPISGHTALYWYRQSLGQGLEFLIYFQGNSAPDKSGLPSDRFSAERTGGSVSTLTIQRTQQEDSAVYLCASIIDSGGDEQFFGPGTRLTVL.

The rearrangement links TRBV2 to TRBJ1-5, with D perhaps matching TRBD1 (6 bases). V shed 6 bases and J shed 5 bases, with 20 bases lying between them. Germline CDR1 and CDR2: SNHLY and FYNNEI. The CDR3 sequence is 16 residues long. The CDR3, as DNA: TGTGCCAGCAGCCCAAGGGGGTTGGGCGGCCATCAGCCCCAGCATTTT. The encoded protein is CASSPRGLGGHQPQHF.

V usage is TRBV2 and J usage is TRBJ1-1; D is undetermined. Per germline, CDR1 SNHLY and CDR2 FYNNEI. Trimming took 4 bases from V and 1 from J, leaving 7 bases between them. The CDR3 has 13 amino acids. CDR3 coding DNA: TGTGCCAGCAGTGTGCATGGGAACACTGAAGCTTTCTTT. Translating gives CASSVHGNTEAFF. Full variable domain (rest looked up from reference TRBV2 and TRBJ1-1): EPEVTQTPSHQVTQMGQEVILRCVPISNHLYFYWYRQILGQKVEFLVSFYNNEISEKSEIFDDQFSVERPDGSNFTLKIRSTKLEDSAMYFCASSVHGNTEAFFGQGTRLTVV.

V and J are TRBV18 and TRBJ1-5; TRBD1 might be the D (5 bases). This CDR3 has 14 residues. Deletions cut 4 bases from V and 5 bases from J, with 12 bases between. Germline assignment: CDR1 KGHSH and CDR2 LQKENI. This CDR3 reads CASSRGGEYQPQHF. The CDR3, as DNA: TGTGCCAGCTCACGGGGGGGGGAGTATCAGCCCCAGCATTTT.

This chain joins TRBV11-2 and TRBJ2-7; D gene unclear. V shed 1 base and J shed 6 bases, with 16 bases lying between them. Looked up from germline, CDR1 is SGHAT and CDR2 is FQNNGV. This CDR3 region has 15 residues. For the CDR3, the DNA is TGTGCCAGCAGCTTAGTGATCGGGTATAATGGCGAGCAGTACTTC. Its protein is CASSLVIGYNGEQYF. Full variable domain (missing parts from reference TRBV11-2 and TRBJ2-7): EAGVAQSPRYKIIEKRQSVAFWCNPISGHATLYWYQQILGQGPKLLIQFQNNGVVDDSQLPKDRFSAERLKGVDSTLKIQPAKLEDSAVYLCASSLVIGYNGEQYFGPGTRLTVT.

This chain links TRBV5-5 with TRBJ1-2; 8 nucleotides line up with TRBD1. With V trimmed by 4 bases and J by 0 bases, 2 bases remained unmatched. This CDR3 spans 14 amino acids. Germline CDR1 is SGHKS and CDR2 is YYEKEE (reference sequence). The CDR3 loop is CASSRQGSNYGYTF. Written as DNA, the CDR3 is TGTGCCAGCAGCAGACAGGGGTCTAACTATGGCTACACCTTC.

This clone occurred once. The CDR3 coding sequence is TGCGCCAGCAGTACCGGCGGGACAGGGGGACACGAGCAGTACTTC. Protein: CASSTGGTGGHEQYF. The V and J genes are TRBV5-1 and TRBJ2-7; 11 bases are a match to TRBD1. V dropped 5 bases and J dropped 5; count of bases not matched to a gene: 9. Germline V gene sequence: CDR1 SGHRS, CDR2 YFSETQ. This CDR3 has 15 amino acids.

The rearrangement links TRBV4-1 to TRBJ2-1, with TRBD2 matching over 13 bases. Trimming at V came to 2 bases and at J to 7 bases, leaving 5 bases not matched to a gene. Germline CDR1 and CDR2: MGHRA and YSYEKL. This CDR3 region has 16 residues. The CDR3 DNA reads TGCGCCAGCAGCCAATCCGGGACTAGCGGGAAAAATGAGCAGTTCTTC. Protein: CASSQSGTSGKNEQFF.

The CDR3, as DNA: TGTGCCAGCAGTGTAGGGCTGAAACCTTACAATGAGCAGTTCTTC. Amino acids: CASSVGLKPYNEQFF. The V call is TRBV2, the J call TRBJ2-1; no clear D. The CDR3 totals 15 residues. CDR1 and CDR2 (germline): SNHLY, FYNNEI. The V and J ends lost 4 bases and 4 bases respectively, with 14 bases between them.

The gene calls are TRBV29-1 and TRBJ2-3, with TRBD2 matching over 8 bases. The V segment lost 0 bases and the J segment 0 bases; nucleotides outside the gene matches: 5. The length of the CDR3 is 16 residues. The V gene's germline CDR1 is SQVTM and CDR2 ANQGSEA. CDR3 region: CSVEDRLAGSTDTQYF. The CDR3 DNA follows: TGCAGCGTTGAAGATCGGTTAGCGGGGAGCACAGATACGCAGTATTTT.

This chain uses TRBV15 with TRBJ1-4; D unresolved. With 4 bases removed from V and 7 bases from J, the gap between germline ends came to 4 bases. The CDR3 has 11 amino acids. CDR1 is LNHNV, CDR2 YYDKDF, per germline (reference sequence). CDR3: CATSIREKLFF. Written as DNA, the CDR3 is TGTGCCACCAGCATCCGTGAAAAACTGTTTTTT. The full variable domain, in which reference TRBV15 and TRBJ1-4 provide the parts outside the CDR3, is DAMVIQNPRYQVTQFGKPVTLSCSQTLNHNVMYWYQQKSSQAPKLLFHYYDKDFNNEADTPDNFQSRRPNTSFCFLDIRSPGLGDTAMYLCATSIREKLFFGSGTQLSVL.

The J gene is TRBJ2-7, the V gene TRBV7-8; D is unclear. Germline V lookup: CDR1 SGHVS, CDR2 FQNEAQ. The length of the CDR3 is 11 residues. V lost 5 bases, J lost 3 bases, and 5 bases lay in between. The CDR3: CASSPDYEQYF. The DNA of the CDR3 is TGTGCCAGCAGCCCCGACTACGAGCAGTACTTC.

The J gene is TRBJ2-1, the V gene TRBV9; D uncertain. Germline V gene lookup returns CDR1 SGDLS and CDR2 YYNGEE. The V and J ends lost 2 bases and 10 bases respectively, with 13 bases between them. This CDR3 is built from 13 residues. The CDR3 DNA follows: TGTGCCAGCAGCGTCGCCCAGGAGAGCGAGCAGTTCTTC. Encoded protein: CASSVAQESEQFF. The whole variable domain, remainder taken from reference TRBV9 and TRBJ2-1, is DSGVTQTPKHLITATGQRVTLRCSPRSGDLSVYWYQQSLDQGLQFLIQYYNGEERAKGNILERFSAQQFPDLHSELNLSSLELGDSALYFCASSVAQESEQFFGPGTRLTVL.

This rearrangement joins TRBV7-9 to TRBJ2-7; no definite D call. Trimming took off 6 bases at V and 4 bases at J, with 13 bases between the two ends. Germline V lookup: CDR1 SEHNR, CDR2 FQNEAQ (reference sequence). The CDR3 spans 13 residues. The DNA for the CDR3 is TGTGCCAGCAGTCAAGGACGAGAATACGAGCAGTACTTC. Translating gives CASSQGREYEQYF.

This rearrangement joins TRBV5-6 to TRBJ2-2, with D perhaps TRBD1 (5 bases). The CDR3 spans 15 residues. Trimming pared 2 bases from V and 6 bases from J, leaving 14 bases between. The V gene's germline CDR1 is SGHDT and CDR2 YYEEEE. As DNA, the CDR3 is TGTGCCAGCAGCTTTGTAGGGGTTGGCGCCGGGGAGCTGTTTTTT. This sequence encodes CASSFVGVGAGELFF.